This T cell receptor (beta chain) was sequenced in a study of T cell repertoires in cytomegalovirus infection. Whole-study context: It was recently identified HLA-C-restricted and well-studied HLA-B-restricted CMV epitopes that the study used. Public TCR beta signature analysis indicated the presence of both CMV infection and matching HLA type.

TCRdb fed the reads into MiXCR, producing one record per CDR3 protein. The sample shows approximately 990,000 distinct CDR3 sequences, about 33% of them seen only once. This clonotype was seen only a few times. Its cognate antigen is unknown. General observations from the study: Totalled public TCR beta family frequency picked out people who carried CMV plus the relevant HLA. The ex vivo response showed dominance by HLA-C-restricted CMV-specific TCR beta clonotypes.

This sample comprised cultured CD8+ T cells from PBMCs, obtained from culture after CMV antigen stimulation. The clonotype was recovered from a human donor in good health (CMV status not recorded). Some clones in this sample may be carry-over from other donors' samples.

The CDR3 DNA reads as TGTGCCAGCAGCGTAGACAGCGCCAACACCGGGGAGCTGTTTTTT. Translation gives CASSVDSANTGELFF. The rearrangement joins TRBV9 to TRBJ2-2; D unclear. Germline CDR1 reads SGDLS; CDR2 reads YYNGEE. The CDR3 consists of 15 residues. V was cut by 0 bases and J by 2 bases, with 8 bases left in between.